One sample yielded the 17 T cell receptor beta chains listed below, sequenced in a study of T cell responses to AZD1222 COVID-19 vaccine. The protocol was immunoSEQ multiplex PCR, while the TCRdb copy is restricted to in-frame clones and leaves out a portion. The sample has about 130,000 clones, over 90% seen once. Source: peripheral blood, taken on day 0 of AZD1222 vaccination. These receptors all stem from an adult in good health.

The genes are TRBV2 and TRBJ2-6; D gene ambiguous. The CDR3 runs to 15 residues. Germline CDR1 reads SNHLY; CDR2 reads FYNNEI. V was shortened by 5 bases and J by 4 bases, with 12 bases between the two germline ends. DNA for the CDR3: TGTGCCAGCAGTTCGGACCCCAAGGGGGCCAACGTCCTGACTTTC. Residues: CASSSDPKGANVLTF. Full variable domain (outside the CDR3, taken from reference TRBV2 and TRBJ2-6): EPEVTQTPSHQVTQMGQEVILRCVPISNHLYFYWYRQILGQKVEFLVSFYNNEISEKSEIFDDQFSVERPDGSNFTLKIRSTKLEDSAMYFCASSSDPKGANVLTFGAGSRLTVL.

This clone came up once. The chain uses TRBV6-1 and TRBJ2-3; D uncertain. Germline loops: CDR1 MNHNS, CDR2 SASEGT. CDR3 length: 12 amino acids. V was shortened by 6 bases and J by 5 bases, with 9 bases between the two germline ends. CDR3 loop: CASRTTGDTQYF. The CDR3 bases are TGTGCCAGCAGAACGACGGGAGATACGCAGTATTTT.

V usage is TRBV28 and J usage is TRBJ1-1, with TRBD1 matching 8 bases. CDR3 size: 16 residues. Unmatched junction bases numbered 10, after V lost 4 bases and J lost 3 bases. Germline V gene lookup returns CDR1 MDHEN and CDR2 SYDVKM. The CDR3 here is CASSSIQGARDTEAFF. As DNA, the CDR3 is TGTGCCAGCAGTTCTATCCAGGGGGCGCGGGACACTGAAGCTTTCTTT.

The chain has TRBV7-9 and TRBJ2-6, with no clear D. Germline values: CDR1 SEHNR, CDR2 FQNEAQ (reference sequence). V was pared by 7 bases and J by 0 bases, with 22 bases between. This CDR3 region has 19 residues. The CDR3 bases are TGTGCCAGCATCCCGCCACCAGAACGTAGTGTCTCTGGGGCCAACGTCCTGACTTTC. It encodes CASIPPPERSVSGANVLTF. The entire variable domain, with the rest obtained from reference TRBV7-9 and TRBJ2-6, is as follows: DTGVSQNPRHKITKRGQNVTFRCDPISEHNRLYWYRQTLGQGPEFLTYFQNEAQLEKSRLLSDRFSAERPKGSFSTLEIQRTEQGDSAMYLCASIPPPERSVSGANVLTFGAGSRLTVL.

The V call is TRBV5-1, the J call TRBJ2-3, with 8 bases identical to TRBD2. Germline V gene data show CDR1 as SGHRS and CDR2 as YFSETQ. The CDR3 loop spans 14 amino acids. The V gene end was trimmed by 5 bases and the J gene end by 6 bases; junction bases not matched to a gene: 8. The CDR3 DNA reads as TGCGCCAGCAGACTCGGGGGGGCCCGGGATACGCAGTATTTT. Encoded protein: CASRLGGARDTQYF.

The chain couples TRBV11-2 to TRBJ2-3; D not certain. Trimming removed 3 bases at V and 5 bases at J, with 12 bases between. Germline V gives CDR1 SGHAT, CDR2 FQNNGV. The CDR3 is 14 amino acids. The CDR3 sequence: CASSLDRLGDTQYF. CDR3 nucleotides: TGTGCCAGCAGCTTGGACCGGCTTGGAGATACGCAGTATTTT. Together with reference TRBV11-2 and TRBJ2-3, the CDR3 gives the full variable domain: EAGVAQSPRYKIIEKRQSVAFWCNPISGHATLYWYQQILGQGPKLLIQFQNNGVVDDSQLPKDRFSAERLKGVDSTLKIQPAKLEDSAVYLCASSLDRLGDTQYFGPGTRLTVL.

The rearrangement links TRBV7-9 to TRBJ2-2; no firm D call. This CDR3 is built from 12 residues. CDR1 is SEHNR and CDR2 is FQNEAQ in the germline V gene (reference sequence). Deletions cut 4 bases from V and 7 bases from J, with 7 bases between. The CDR3 DNA reads TGTGCCAGCAGCTACTTTATCGGGGAGCTGTTTTTT. Protein sequence: CASSYFIGELFF.

The rearrangement joins TRBV2 to TRBJ2-7; no definite D call. Trimming removed 2 bases from V and 3 bases from J, with 11 bases in between. Germline CDR1 SNHLY, CDR2 FYNNEI. The length of the CDR3 is 14 residues. The CDR3 sequence is CASSELVTDYEQYF. CDR3 in DNA: TGTGCCAGCAGTGAATTGGTGACCGACTACGAGCAGTACTTC. The full variable domain, its missing parts supplied by reference TRBV2 and TRBJ2-7, is EPEVTQTPSHQVTQMGQEVILRCVPISNHLYFYWYRQILGQKVEFLVSFYNNEISEKSEIFDDQFSVERPDGSNFTLKIRSTKLEDSAMYFCASSELVTDYEQYFGPGTRLTVT.

Here the CDR3 reads CASSATGHRDYGYTF. DNA of the CDR3: TGTGCCAGCAGCGCAACGGGGCACCGAGACTATGGCTACACCTTC. J is TRBJ1-2 and V is TRBV9; tentatively, D is TRBD1 (5 bases). The CDR3 is made up of 15 amino acids. V lost 3 bases, J lost 3 bases, and 15 bases lay in between. CDR1 and CDR2 from the germline V gene are SGDLS and YYNGEE.

The chain carries TRBV10-3 and TRBJ1-5, with TRBD1 matching over 8 bases. With V trimmed by 5 bases and J by 3 bases, 3 bases remained unmatched. Per germline, CDR1 ENHRY and CDR2 SYGVKD. The length of the CDR3 is 14 residues. The CDR3 DNA sequence: TGTGCCATCAGTAAGACAGGGGACAATCAGCCCCAGCATTTT. Translation: CAISKTGDNQPQHF.

The CDR3 nucleotides read TGCGCCAGCAGTGAAAGTTCTACCCGGGCGGAGGCCTCCTACGAGCAGTACTTC. Protein sequence: CASSESSTRAEASYEQYF. V and J are TRBV10-2 and TRBJ2-7; the D gene is possibly TRBD2 (5 bases). The CDR3 has 18 amino acids. CDR1 WSHSY and CDR2 SAAADI come from the germline V gene. The V and J ends lost 3 bases and 0 bases respectively, with 21 bases between them.

This clone appeared a single time. This chain links TRBV6-5 with TRBJ2-6, with D tentatively TRBD1 (5 bases). The CDR3 runs to 13 residues. With 6 bases removed from V and 4 bases from J, the gap between germline ends came to 7 bases. CDR1 MNHEY and CDR2 SVGAGI come from the germline V gene. The CDR3: CASSSGGANVLTF. The CDR3 coding sequence is TGTGCCAGCAGCTCAGGGGGGGCCAACGTCCTGACTTTC.

The chain has TRBV21-1 and TRBJ2-1; no DNA check was done on the table's D call, TRBD1. TRBV21-1 is classified as a pseudogene. The CDR3 runs 11 residues. The CDR3 coding sequence is TGTGCCAGCAGCAATTCGGGACAGAGGATCTTC. The encoded protein is CASSNSGQRIF.

This clone appeared once. This chain links TRBV24-1 with TRBJ1-5; D gene unclear. Germline V gives CDR1 KGHDR, CDR2 SFDVKD. The CDR3 runs to 14 residues. Between the trimmed V and J ends, which lost 5 bases and 7 bases, there was a span of 14 bases. Here the CDR3 DNA reads TGTGCCACCAGTGCGGCCTTGGGCGACCAGCCCCAGCATTTT. Its protein product is CATSAALGDQPQHF.

In its sample, this clone was seen a few times. The chain has TRBV5-4 and TRBJ2-1; no clear D. The length of the CDR3 is 14 residues. Germline-derived CDR1 and CDR2 are SGHNT and YYREEE (reference sequence). The germline V and J ends were trimmed by 2 bases and 5 bases, with 11 bases remaining between them. CDR3 protein: CASSFRTPDNEQFF. In DNA, the CDR3 is TGTGCCAGCAGCTTCAGGACCCCGGACAATGAGCAGTTCTTC.

V gene TRBV21-1 combines with J gene TRBJ1-2; TRBD1 was called by the table and not checked on the DNA. TRBV21-1 is a listed pseudogene. This CDR3 is built from 13 residues. CDR3 amino acids: CANSDRANYGYTF. The CDR3 DNA sequence: TGTGCCAACTCAGACAGGGCTAACTATGGCTACACCTTC.

This chain connects TRBV29-1 to TRBJ1-2; D is perhaps TRBD1 (6 bases). V was clipped by 6 bases and J by 6 bases, with 20 bases between them. This CDR3 is 14 amino acids long. Germline values: CDR1 SQVTM, CDR2 ANQGSEA. The CDR3 here is CSVREIQGTHGYTF. DNA of the CDR3: TGCAGCGTCCGAGAAATACAGGGAACCCATGGCTACACCTTC.